The entry below describes one T cell receptor beta chain. This PCR relied on a set of 60 Vbeta primers and 13 Jbeta primers. Libraries were prepared by immunoSEQ multiplex PCR; TCRdb keeps only in-frame clonotypes and omits some of them. The data show roughly 82,000 clones, around 70% seen once. This entry comes from a study of cytomegalovirus exposure and HLA in healthy donors. Study overall: A data release that came early held 80 million to 95 million unique TCRs from HLA-typed donors.

The CDR3 is 14 residues long. Germline-derived CDR1 and CDR2 are SNHLY and FYNNEI. V dropped 4 bases and J dropped 10; count of bases not matched to a gene: 5. The rearrangement links TRBV2 to TRBJ1-6; 9 nucleotides line up with TRBD1. The sequence came from a woman aged 40 to 50 in good health and CMV-seropositive. Sequencing was carried out using PBMCs. CDR3: CASSGQGGRSPLHF. The CDR3 nucleotides read TGTGCCAGCAGTGGACAGGGGGGGAGATCACCCCTCCACTTT.